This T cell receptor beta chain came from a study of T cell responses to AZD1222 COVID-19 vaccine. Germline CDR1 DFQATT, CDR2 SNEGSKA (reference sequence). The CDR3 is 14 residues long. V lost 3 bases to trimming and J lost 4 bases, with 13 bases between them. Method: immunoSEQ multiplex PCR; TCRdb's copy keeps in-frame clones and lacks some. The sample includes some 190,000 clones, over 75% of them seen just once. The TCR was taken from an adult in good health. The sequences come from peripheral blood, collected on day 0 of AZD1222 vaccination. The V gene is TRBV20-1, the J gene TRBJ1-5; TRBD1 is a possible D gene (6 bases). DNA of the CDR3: TGCAGTGCTAGTTCAGGGGCCCTTAATCAGCCCCAGCATTTT. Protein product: CSASSGALNQPQHF.